This T cell receptor (beta chain) was identified in a study of blood T cell repertoires in COVID-19. Clones were read by immunoSEQ multiplex PCR, and TCRdb kept only the in-frame ones, dropping some. The sample has about 140,000 clones; about 83% are singletons. The CDR3 contains 12 residues. Germline lookup yields CDR1 MDHEN and CDR2 SYDVKM. V was cut by 3 bases and J by 7 bases, with 7 bases left in between. Sequenced sample: peripheral blood. This clonotype originated in a man younger than 40 with COVID-19, enrolled during active disease. The gene calls are TRBV28 and TRBJ2-4; D not certain. The CDR3 DNA reads TGTGCCAGCAGTTTTTCTAGTAACATTCAGTACTTC. Its translation is CASSFSSNIQYF. Combining the CDR3 with reference TRBV28 and TRBJ2-4 gives the whole variable domain DVKVTQSSRYLVKRTGEKVFLECVQDMDHENMFWYRQDPGLGLRLIYFSYDVKMKEKGDIPEGYSVSREKKERFSLILESASTNQTSMYLCASSFSSNIQYFGAGTRLSVL.